This T cell receptor beta chain was observed in a study of blood T cell repertoires in COVID-19. Study-wide context: Acute-phase and convalescent COVID-19 samples originated in the United States, Italy and Spain.

In the authors' methods: Estimation of nucleated cell counts relied on the amplification of reference gene primers. Using immunoSEQ multiplex PCR, the repertoire was profiled, and TCRdb retains in-frame clones only, with some absent. V and J calls and clone size follow that table, whereas D and trimming were derived from the DNA. This table has approximately 64,000 clones, roughly 88% appearing once. CDR1 MDHEN and CDR2 SYDVKM come from the germline V gene. V lost 2 bases and J lost 0, with 8 bases in between. This CDR3 comprises 16 residues. Patients in Seattle were enrolled during active infection, then followed longitudinally.

The receptor was isolated from a woman in her sixties or seventies with COVID-19, enrolled during active disease. Sample: peripheral blood. The chain links TRBV28 to TRBJ1-6, with no clear D. This CDR3 reads CASSLQSFSYNSPLHF. The CDR3 nucleotides read TGTGCCAGCAGTTTACAGTCCTTCTCCTATAATTCACCCCTCCACTTT. Drawing the rest from reference TRBV28 and TRBJ1-6, the complete variable domain is DVKVTQSSRYLVKRTGEKVFLECVQDMDHENMFWYRQDPGLGLRLIYFSYDVKMKEKGDIPEGYSVSREKKERFSLILESASTNQTSMYLCASSLQSFSYNSPLHFGNGTRLTVT.